The 7 T cell receptor beta chains in this list originate from one sample, sequenced in a study of cytomegalovirus exposure and HLA in healthy donors. It was with 60 Vbeta and 13 Jbeta primers that the PCR ran. The protocol was immunoSEQ multiplex PCR, while the TCRdb copy is restricted to in-frame clones and leaves out a portion. The sample lists roughly 190,000 clones; about 84% were seen once. The sequencing input was PBMCs. The source is a woman aged 25 to 39 in good health and CMV-seropositive.

The chain couples TRBV6-6 to TRBJ2-7; TRBD1 matches at 8 bases. The CDR3 is made up of 14 amino acids. Germline values: CDR1 MNHNY, CDR2 SVGAGI (reference sequence). V shed 4 bases and J 0 bases; nucleotides not matched to a gene: 2. The CDR3 DNA reads as TGTGCCAGCAGTTGGGACAGGAGCTCCTACGAGCAGTACTTC. Protein: CASSWDRSSYEQYF.

The chain links TRBV7-6 to TRBJ2-5; 7 bases are shared with TRBD1. Germline V gives CDR1 SGHVS, CDR2 FNYEAQ. V gave up 5 bases and J gave up 5 bases; unmatched junction bases: 14. The CDR3 is 16 residues long. CDR3 in amino acids: CASSEYRGRLAETQYF. CDR3 in DNA: TGTGCCAGCAGCGAATACAGGGGTCGGTTAGCGGAGACCCAGTACTTC. Together with reference TRBV7-6 and TRBJ2-5, the CDR3 gives the full variable domain: GAGVSQSPRYKVTKRGQDVALRCDPISGHVSLYWYRQALGQGPEFLTYFNYEAQQDKSGLPNDRFSAERPEGSISTLTIQRTEQRDSAMYRCASSEYRGRLAETQYFGPGTRLLVL.

The chain links TRBV19 to TRBJ1-5, with TRBD1 as a possible D gene (5 bases). Trimming stripped 3 bases from V and 1 base from J, with 7 bases between. CDR1 and CDR2 (germline): LNHDA, SQIVND (reference sequence). The CDR3 spans 14 residues. The CDR3 sequence: CASSIGGSNQPQHF. CDR3 DNA sequence: TGTGCCAGTAGTATCGGGGGAAGCAATCAGCCCCAGCATTTT.

This clone has just one count. The chain carries TRBV15 and TRBJ1-3; a weak D match, TRBD1 (5 bases). From germline, CDR1 is LNHNV and CDR2 YYDKDF (reference sequence). CDR3 length: 14 residues. The ends were cut back, 2 bases at V and 1 base at J, with 6 bases in the middle. In DNA form, the CDR3 reads TGTGCCACCAGCAGAAGGACATCTGGAAACACCATATATTTT. Encoded protein: CATSRRTSGNTIYF.

The V and J genes are TRBV6-1 and TRBJ2-7; D ambiguous. V was clipped by 3 bases and J by 2 bases, with 2 bases between them. The CDR3 spans 11 residues. Germline lookup yields CDR1 MNHNS and CDR2 SASEGT. The CDR3 region has the DNA TGTGCCAGCAGTGACACCTACGAGCAGTACTTC. Amino acids: CASSDTYEQYF.

The J gene is TRBJ2-1, the V gene TRBV10-1, with TRBD2 matching over 13 bases. Germline assignment: CDR1 WNHNN and CDR2 SYGVQD (reference sequence). The CDR3 has 15 amino acids. The trim removed 5 bases at V and 9 bases at J, leaving 7 bases unmatched. The CDR3: CASSQLAGGLGEQFF. The CDR3 nucleotides read TGCGCCAGCAGTCAACTAGCGGGGGGGCTTGGTGAGCAGTTCTTC.

This clone was picked up a small number of times. The rearrangement joins TRBV9 to TRBJ2-1, with a weak D call TRBD1 (5 bases). Germline V lookup: CDR1 SGDLS, CDR2 YYNGEE. Trimming pared 0 bases from V and 8 bases from J, leaving 12 bases between. This CDR3 has 14 residues. CDR3 sequence: CASSVGARVYEQFF. Here the CDR3 DNA reads TGTGCCAGCAGCGTAGGGGCCAGGGTTTATGAGCAGTTCTTC.